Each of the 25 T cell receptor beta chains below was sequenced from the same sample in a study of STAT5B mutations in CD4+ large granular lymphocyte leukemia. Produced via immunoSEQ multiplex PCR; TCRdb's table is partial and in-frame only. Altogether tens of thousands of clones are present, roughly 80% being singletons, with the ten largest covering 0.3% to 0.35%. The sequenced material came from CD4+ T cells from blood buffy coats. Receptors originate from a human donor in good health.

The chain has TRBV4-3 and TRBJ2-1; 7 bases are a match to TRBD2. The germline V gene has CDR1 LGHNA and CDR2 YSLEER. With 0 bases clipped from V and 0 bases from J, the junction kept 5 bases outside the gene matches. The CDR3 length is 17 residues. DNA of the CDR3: TGCGCCAGCAGCCAAGATCTCGGGGGGAGCTCCTACAATGAGCAGTTCTTC. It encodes CASSQDLGGSSYNEQFF.

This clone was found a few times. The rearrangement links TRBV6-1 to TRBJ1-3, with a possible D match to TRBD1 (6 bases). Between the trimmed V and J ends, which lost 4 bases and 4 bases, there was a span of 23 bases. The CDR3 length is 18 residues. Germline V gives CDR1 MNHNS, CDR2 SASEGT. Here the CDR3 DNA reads TGTGCCAGCAGTGTACAGGGAAAATTAAAGAGTACGGGAAACACCATATATTTT. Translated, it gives CASSVQGKLKSTGNTIYF.

The CDR3, as DNA: TGTGCCAGTATGCGCAGGGGTGGCAGCAATCAGCCCCAGCATTTT. Its protein is CASMRRGGSNQPQHF. V usage is TRBV19 and J usage is TRBJ1-5, with D perhaps TRBD1 (6 bases). Germline CDR1 reads LNHDA; CDR2 reads SQIVND (reference sequence). Trimming took 7 bases from V and 1 from J, leaving 14 bases between them. The CDR3 is 15 residues long.

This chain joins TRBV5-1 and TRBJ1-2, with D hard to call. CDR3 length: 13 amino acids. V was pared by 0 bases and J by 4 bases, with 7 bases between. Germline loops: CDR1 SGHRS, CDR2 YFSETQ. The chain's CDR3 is CASSLDRVYGYTF. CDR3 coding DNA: TGCGCCAGCAGCTTGGATAGGGTCTATGGCTACACCTTC.

CDR3 amino acids: CASSLNSNQPQHF. DNA for the CDR3: TGTGCCAGCTCACTGAACTCCAATCAGCCCCAGCATTTT. The chain links TRBV18 to TRBJ1-5; no definite D call. Germline V lookup: CDR1 KGHSH, CDR2 LQKENI. CDR3 size: 13 residues. V dropped 4 bases and J dropped 3 bases, with 7 bases sitting between them.

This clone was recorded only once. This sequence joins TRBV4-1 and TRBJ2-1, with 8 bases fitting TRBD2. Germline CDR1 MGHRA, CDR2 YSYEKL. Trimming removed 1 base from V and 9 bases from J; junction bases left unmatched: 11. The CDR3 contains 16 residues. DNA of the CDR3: TGCGCCAGCAGCCAAGGGCTGTCTAGCGGGTTTAGTGAGCAGTTCTTC. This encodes CASSQGLSSGFSEQFF.

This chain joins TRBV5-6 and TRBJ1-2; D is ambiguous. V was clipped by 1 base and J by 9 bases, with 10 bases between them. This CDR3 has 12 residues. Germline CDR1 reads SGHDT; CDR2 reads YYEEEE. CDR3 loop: CASSLWSGSYTF. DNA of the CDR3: TGTGCCAGCAGCTTGTGGTCGGGGAGCTACACCTTC.

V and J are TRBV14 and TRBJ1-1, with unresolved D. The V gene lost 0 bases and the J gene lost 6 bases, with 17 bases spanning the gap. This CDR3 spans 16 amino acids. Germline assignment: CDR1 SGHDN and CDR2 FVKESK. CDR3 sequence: CASSQDSIGFNSEAFF. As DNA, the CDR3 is TGTGCCAGCAGCCAAGATTCTATAGGGTTTAATTCTGAAGCTTTCTTT.

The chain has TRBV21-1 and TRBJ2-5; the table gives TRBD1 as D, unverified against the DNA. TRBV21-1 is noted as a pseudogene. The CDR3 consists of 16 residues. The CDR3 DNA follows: TGTGCCAGCAAAACTCCAGGGGTTGGAAGCCAAGAGACCCAGTACTTC. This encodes CASKTPGVGSQETQYF.

CDR3 amino acids: CASSWVAGSNTGELFF. The CDR3 DNA sequence: TGTGCCAGCAGCTGGGTAGCGGGATCGAACACCGGGGAGCTGTTTTTT. This chain joins TRBV11-3 and TRBJ2-2; 8 nucleotides line up with TRBD2. Germline assignment: CDR1 SGHNT and CDR2 YENEEA. The CDR3 length is 16 residues. The J segment lost 0 bases and the V segment lost 4 bases, leaving 4 bases of the junction unmatched.

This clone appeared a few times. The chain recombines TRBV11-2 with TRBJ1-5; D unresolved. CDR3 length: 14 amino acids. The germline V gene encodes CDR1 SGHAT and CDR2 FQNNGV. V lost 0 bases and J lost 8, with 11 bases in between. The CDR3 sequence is CASSLDGPVKPQHF. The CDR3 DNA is TGTGCCAGCAGCTTAGACGGCCCGGTGAAGCCCCAGCATTTT.

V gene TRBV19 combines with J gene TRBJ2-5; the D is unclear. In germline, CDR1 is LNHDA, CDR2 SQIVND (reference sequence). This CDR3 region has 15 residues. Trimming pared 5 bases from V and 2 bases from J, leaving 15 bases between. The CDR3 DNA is TGTGCCAGTAGTCCCTTGTTGGATTTACAAGAGACCCAGTACTTC. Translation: CASSPLLDLQETQYF.

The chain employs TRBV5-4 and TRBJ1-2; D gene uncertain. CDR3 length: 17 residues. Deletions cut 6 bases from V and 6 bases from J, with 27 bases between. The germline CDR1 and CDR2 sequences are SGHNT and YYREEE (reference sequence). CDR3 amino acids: CASTNGRGTGRSNGYTF. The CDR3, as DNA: TGTGCCAGCACTAATGGTCGGGGTACCGGGAGGAGTAATGGCTACACCTTC.

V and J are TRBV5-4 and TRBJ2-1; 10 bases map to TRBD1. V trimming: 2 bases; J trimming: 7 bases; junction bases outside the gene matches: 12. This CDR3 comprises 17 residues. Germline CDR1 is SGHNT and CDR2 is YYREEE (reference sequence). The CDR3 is CASSLTLRQGAGNEQFF. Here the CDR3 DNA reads TGTGCCAGCAGCTTAACACTCCGACAGGGGGCCGGGAATGAGCAGTTCTTC.

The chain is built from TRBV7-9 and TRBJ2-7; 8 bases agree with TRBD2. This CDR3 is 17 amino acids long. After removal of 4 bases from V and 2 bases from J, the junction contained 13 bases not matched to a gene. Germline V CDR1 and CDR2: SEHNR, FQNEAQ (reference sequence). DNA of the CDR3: TGTGCCAGCAGCTCGGCCCCGGCGGCGGGAGGAACCTACGAGCAGTACTTC. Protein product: CASSSAPAAGGTYEQYF.

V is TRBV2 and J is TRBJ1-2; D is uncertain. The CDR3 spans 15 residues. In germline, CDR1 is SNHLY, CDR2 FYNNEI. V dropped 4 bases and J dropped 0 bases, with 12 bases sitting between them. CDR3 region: CASSAQDLANYGYTF. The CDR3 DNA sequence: TGTGCCAGCAGTGCCCAAGATTTAGCTAACTATGGCTACACCTTC.

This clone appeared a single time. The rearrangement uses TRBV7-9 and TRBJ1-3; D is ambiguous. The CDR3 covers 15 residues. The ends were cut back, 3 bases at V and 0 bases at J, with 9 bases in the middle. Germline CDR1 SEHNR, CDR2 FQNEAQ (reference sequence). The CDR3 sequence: CASSFVAFSGNTIYF. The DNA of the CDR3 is TGTGCCAGCAGCTTTGTGGCCTTCTCTGGAAACACCATATATTTT.

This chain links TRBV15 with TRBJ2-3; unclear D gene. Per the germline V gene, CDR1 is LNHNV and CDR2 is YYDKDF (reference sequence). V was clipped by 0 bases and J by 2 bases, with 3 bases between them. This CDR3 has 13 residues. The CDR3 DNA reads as TGTGCCACCAGCAGAGATCACACAGATACGCAGTATTTT. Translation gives CATSRDHTDTQYF.

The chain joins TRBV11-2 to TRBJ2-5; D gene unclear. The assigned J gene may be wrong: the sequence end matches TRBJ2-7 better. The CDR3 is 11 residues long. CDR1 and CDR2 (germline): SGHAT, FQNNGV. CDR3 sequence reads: CASSRGYEQYF. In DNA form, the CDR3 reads TGTGCCAGCAGCCGTGGGTACGAGCAGTACTTC.

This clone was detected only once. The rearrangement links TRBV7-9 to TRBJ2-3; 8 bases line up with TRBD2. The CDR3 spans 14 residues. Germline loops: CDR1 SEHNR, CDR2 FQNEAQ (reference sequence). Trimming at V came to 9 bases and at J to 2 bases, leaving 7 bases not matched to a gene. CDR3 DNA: TGTGCCAGGGGCGAACTAGCGGCCACAGATACGCAGTATTTT. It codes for CARGELAATDTQYF.

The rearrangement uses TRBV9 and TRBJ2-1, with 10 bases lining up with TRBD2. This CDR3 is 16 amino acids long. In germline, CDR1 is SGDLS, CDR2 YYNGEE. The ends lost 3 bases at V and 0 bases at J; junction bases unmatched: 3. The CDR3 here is CASSATSGISYNEQFF. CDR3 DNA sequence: TGTGCCAGCAGCGCTACTAGCGGGATCTCCTACAATGAGCAGTTCTTC. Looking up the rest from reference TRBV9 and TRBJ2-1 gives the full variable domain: DSGVTQTPKHLITATGQRVTLRCSPRSGDLSVYWYQQSLDQGLQFLIQYYNGEERAKGNILERFSAQQFPDLHSELNLSSLELGDSALYFCASSATSGISYNEQFFGPGTRLTVL.

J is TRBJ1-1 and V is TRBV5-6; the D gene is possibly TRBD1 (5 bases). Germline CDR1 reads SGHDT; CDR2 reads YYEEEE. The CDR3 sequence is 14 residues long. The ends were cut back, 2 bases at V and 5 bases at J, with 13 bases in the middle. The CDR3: CASSFAGPGTEAFF. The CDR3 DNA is TGTGCCAGCAGCTTCGCAGGGCCAGGGACTGAAGCTTTCTTT.

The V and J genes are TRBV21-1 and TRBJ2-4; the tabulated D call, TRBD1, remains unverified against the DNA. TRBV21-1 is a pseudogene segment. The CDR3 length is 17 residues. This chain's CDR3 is CASSKPTGDQDKNIQYF. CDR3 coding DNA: TGTGCCAGCAGCAAGCCAACAGGGGACCAGGACAAAAACATTCAGTACTTC.

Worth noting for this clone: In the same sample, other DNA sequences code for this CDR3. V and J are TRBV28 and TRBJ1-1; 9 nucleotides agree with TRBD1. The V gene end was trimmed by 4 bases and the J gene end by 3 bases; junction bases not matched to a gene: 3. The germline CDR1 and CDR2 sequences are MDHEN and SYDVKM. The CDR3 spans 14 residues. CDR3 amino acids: CASSSGQGDTEAFF. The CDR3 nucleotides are TGTGCCAGCAGTTCGGGACAGGGCGACACTGAAGCTTTCTTT.

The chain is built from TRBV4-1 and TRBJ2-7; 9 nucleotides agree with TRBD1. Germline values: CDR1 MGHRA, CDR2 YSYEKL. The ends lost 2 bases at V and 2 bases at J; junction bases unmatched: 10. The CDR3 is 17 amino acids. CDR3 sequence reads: CASSQTAATGGTYEQYF. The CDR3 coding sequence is TGCGCCAGCAGCCAAACTGCGGCGACAGGGGGTACCTACGAGCAGTACTTC.